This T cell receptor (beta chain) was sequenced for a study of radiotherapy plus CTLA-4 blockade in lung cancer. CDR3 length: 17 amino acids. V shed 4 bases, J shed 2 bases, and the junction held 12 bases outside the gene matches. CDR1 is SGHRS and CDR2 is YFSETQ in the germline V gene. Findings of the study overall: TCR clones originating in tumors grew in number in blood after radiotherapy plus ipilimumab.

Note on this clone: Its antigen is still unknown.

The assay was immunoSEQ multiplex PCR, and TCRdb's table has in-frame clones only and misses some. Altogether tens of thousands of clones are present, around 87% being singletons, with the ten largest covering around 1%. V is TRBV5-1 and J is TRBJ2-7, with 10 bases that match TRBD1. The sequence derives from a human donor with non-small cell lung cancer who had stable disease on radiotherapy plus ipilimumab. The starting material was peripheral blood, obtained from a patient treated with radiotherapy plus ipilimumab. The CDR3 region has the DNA TGCGCCAGCAGCCCTCACCAAGGGGACAGGGGCCCCTACGAGCAGTACTTC. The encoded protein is CASSPHQGDRGPYEQYF.